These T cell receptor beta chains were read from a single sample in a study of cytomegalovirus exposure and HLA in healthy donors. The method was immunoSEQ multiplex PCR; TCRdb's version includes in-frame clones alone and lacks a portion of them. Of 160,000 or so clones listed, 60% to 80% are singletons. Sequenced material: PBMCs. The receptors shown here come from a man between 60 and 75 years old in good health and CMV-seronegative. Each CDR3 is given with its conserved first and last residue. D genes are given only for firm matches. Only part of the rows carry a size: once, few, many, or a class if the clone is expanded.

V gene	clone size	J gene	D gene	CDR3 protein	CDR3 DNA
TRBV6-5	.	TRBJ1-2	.	CASSLAGLGGYTF	TGTGCCAGCAGTTTGGCAGGGTTGGGTGGCTACACCTTC
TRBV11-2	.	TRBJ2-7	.	CASSTYRWQGYEQYF	TGTGCCAGCAGCACCTACCGTTGGCAGGGGTACGAGCAGTACTTC
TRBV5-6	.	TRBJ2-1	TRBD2	CASEPISGSLYEQFF	TGTGCCAGCGAACCTATTAGCGGGAGTTTGTATGAGCAGTTCTTC
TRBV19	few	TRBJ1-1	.	CASSTAGVLAEAFF	TGTGCCAGTAGTACAGCAGGGGTACTGGCTGAAGCTTTCTTT
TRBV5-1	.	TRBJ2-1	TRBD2	CASSPSGGVYNEQFF	TGCGCCAGCAGCCCAAGCGGGGGGGTCTACAATGAGCAGTTCTTC
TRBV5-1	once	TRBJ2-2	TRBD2	CASSLGTTGGTGELFF	TGCGCCAGCAGCCTAGGGACTACCGGAGGTACCGGGGAGCTGTTTTTT
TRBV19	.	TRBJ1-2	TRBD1	CASRTGGDNYGYTF	TGTGCCAGTCGGACAGGGGGCGACAACTATGGCTACACCTTC
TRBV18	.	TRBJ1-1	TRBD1	CASSPPPLQSGGIRGTEAFF	TGTGCCAGCTCACCTCCGCCCCTTCAGTCTGGGGGTATCAGGGGGACTGAAGCTTTCTTT
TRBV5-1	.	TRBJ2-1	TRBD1	CASSGPGQGSYNEQFF	TGCGCCAGCAGCGGTCCGGGACAGGGCTCCTACAATGAGCAGTTCTTC
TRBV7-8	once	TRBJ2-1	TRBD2	CASSLGRGRGVYNEQFF	TGTGCCAGCAGCTTAGGTCGGGGGCGGGGGGTCTACAATGAGCAGTTCTTC
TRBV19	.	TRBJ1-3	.	CASSPGVSGNTIYF	TGTGCCAGTAGTCCAGGGGTCTCTGGAAACACCATATATTTT
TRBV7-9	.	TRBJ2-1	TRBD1	CASKDRSSYNEQFF	TGTGCCAGCAAGGACAGGAGCTCCTACAATGAGCAGTTCTTC
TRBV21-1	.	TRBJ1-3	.	CASSKEREQLTGNTIYF	TGTGCCAGCAGCAAAGAGAGAGAACAGCTCACTGGAAACACCATATATTTT
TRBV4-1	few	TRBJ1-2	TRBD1	CASSQAVRGHNYGYTF	TGCGCCAGCAGCCAAGCCGTCAGGGGGCACAACTATGGCTACACCTTC
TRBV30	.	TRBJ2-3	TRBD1	CAWRGTVSTDTQYF	TGTGCCTGGAGGGGGACAGTTAGCACAGATACGCAGTATTTT
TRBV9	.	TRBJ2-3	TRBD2	CASSVGGGQVDTQYF	TGTGCCAGCAGCGTCGGCGGGGGGCAGGTAGATACGCAGTATTTT
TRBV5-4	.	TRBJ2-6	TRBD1	CASSSTGAGANVLTF	TGTGCCAGCAGCTCGACAGGGGCTGGGGCCAACGTCCTGACTTTC
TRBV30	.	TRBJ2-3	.	CAWSLGGTDTQYF	TGTGCCTGGAGTCTAGGGGGCACAGATACGCAGTATTTT
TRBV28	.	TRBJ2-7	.	CASSFGDKSYEQYF	TGTGCCAGCAGTTTCGGCGACAAGAGCTACGAGCAGTACTTC
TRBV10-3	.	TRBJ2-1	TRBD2	CAISESTSGGDNEQFF	TGTGCCATCAGTGAGTCGACTAGCGGGGGTGACAATGAGCAGTTCTTC
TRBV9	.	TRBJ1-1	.	CASSVGARGRGAEAFF	TGTGCCAGCAGCGTAGGGGCCCGGGGGAGAGGGGCTGAAGCTTTCTTT
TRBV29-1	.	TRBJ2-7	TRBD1	CSVTTGQGTYEQYF	TGCAGCGTTACCACGGGACAGGGAACCTACGAGCAGTACTTC
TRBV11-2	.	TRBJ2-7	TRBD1	CASSAGQGAGGKQYF	TGTGCCAGCAGCGCCGGACAGGGGGCCGGCGGGAAGCAGTACTTC
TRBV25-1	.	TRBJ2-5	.	CASSEARVEETQYF	TGTGCCAGCAGTGAGGCTCGGGTGGAAGAGACCCAGTACTTC
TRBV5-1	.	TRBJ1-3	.	CASSLGPLDGLQSSGNTIYF	TGCGCCAGCAGCTTGGGGCCCCTCGACGGACTTCAGAGCTCTGGAAACACCATATATTTT
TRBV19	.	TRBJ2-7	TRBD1	CASSPRQGGSYEQYF	TGTGCCAGTAGTCCGAGACAGGGGGGCTCCTACGAGCAGTACTTC
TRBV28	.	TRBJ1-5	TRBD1	CASRPSGGGRNQPQNF	TGTGCCAGCAGGCCATCAGGGGGCGGGCGCAATCAGCCCCAGAATTTT
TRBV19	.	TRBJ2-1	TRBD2	CATTQLAGSYNEQFF	TGTGCCACCACCCAACTAGCGGGATCCTACAATGAGCAGTTCTTC
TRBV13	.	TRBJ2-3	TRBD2	CASSLGLAGGPPDTQYF	TGTGCCAGCAGCTTAGGACTAGCGGGGGGGCCGCCAGATACGCAGTATTTT
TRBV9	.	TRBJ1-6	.	CASSVDRGNYNSPLHF	TGTGCCAGCAGCGTAGATAGGGGTAACTATAATTCACCCCTCCACTTT
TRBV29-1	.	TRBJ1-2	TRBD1	CSGEVQGIYGYTF	TGCAGCGGAGAGGTACAGGGGATCTATGGCTACACCTTC
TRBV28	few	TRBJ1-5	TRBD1	CASKKGAGNQPQHF	TGTGCCAGCAAAAAGGGGGCTGGGAATCAGCCCCAGCATTTT
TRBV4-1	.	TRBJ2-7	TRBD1	CASSQEVGRTDRGNEQYF	TGCGCCAGCAGCCAGGAGGTGGGTAGGACGGACAGGGGAAACGAGCAGTACTTC
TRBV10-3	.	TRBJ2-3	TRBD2	CAISVGGLVADTQYF	TGTGCCATCAGTGTAGGTGGACTAGTCGCAGATACGCAGTATTTT
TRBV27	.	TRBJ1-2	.	CASSLSRGTLYGYTF	TGTGCCAGCAGTTTATCCCGAGGAACACTTTATGGCTACACCTTC
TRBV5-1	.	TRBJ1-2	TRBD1	CASSTGGQGNYGYTF	TGCGCCAGCAGCACAGGGGGCCAAGGGAACTATGGCTACACCTTC
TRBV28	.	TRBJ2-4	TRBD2	CASSLPTSGSHTIQYF	TGTGCCAGCAGTTTGCCGACTAGCGGGAGTCATACCATTCAGTACTTC
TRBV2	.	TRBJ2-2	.	CASSAVLQNTGELFF	TGTGCCAGCAGCGCGGTACTCCAGAACACCGGGGAGCTGTTTTTT
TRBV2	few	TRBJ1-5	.	CASSLRGSQHF	TGTGCCAGCAGTCTAAGGGGCTCCCAGCATTTT
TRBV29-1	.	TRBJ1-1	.	CSVGRDVVNTEAFF	TGCAGCGTGGGCCGGGATGTCGTGAACACTGAAGCTTTCTTT
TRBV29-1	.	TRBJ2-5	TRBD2	CSVNSGGRETQYF	TGCAGCGTTAACAGCGGGGGGAGGGAGACCCAGTACTTC
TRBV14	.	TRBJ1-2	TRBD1	CASSLRQGPSNGYTF	TGTGCCAGCAGTCTAAGACAGGGACCTTCAAATGGCTACACCTTC
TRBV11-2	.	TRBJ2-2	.	CASSLGETANTGELFF	TGTGCCAGCAGCTTAGGCGAAACCGCGAACACCGGGGAGCTGTTTTTT
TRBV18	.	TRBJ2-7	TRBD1	CASSPPGTEDYEQYF	TGTGCCAGCTCACCACCGGGGACAGAGGACTACGAGCAGTACTTC
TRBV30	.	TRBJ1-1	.	CAWSRVLGSTEAFF	TGTGCCTGGAGTAGAGTACTAGGTTCCACTGAAGCTTTCTTT
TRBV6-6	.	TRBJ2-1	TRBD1	CASSRSQGANEQFF	TGTGCCAGCAGTCGAAGTCAGGGGGCTAATGAGCAGTTCTTC
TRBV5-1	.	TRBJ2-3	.	CASRTTLGAGQSTDTQYF	TGCGCCAGCAGAACGACCCTAGGAGCGGGCCAGAGCACAGATACGCAGTATTTT
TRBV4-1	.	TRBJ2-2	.	CASSQRDPGELFF	TGCGCCAGCAGCCAAAGAGATCCCGGGGAGCTGTTTTTT